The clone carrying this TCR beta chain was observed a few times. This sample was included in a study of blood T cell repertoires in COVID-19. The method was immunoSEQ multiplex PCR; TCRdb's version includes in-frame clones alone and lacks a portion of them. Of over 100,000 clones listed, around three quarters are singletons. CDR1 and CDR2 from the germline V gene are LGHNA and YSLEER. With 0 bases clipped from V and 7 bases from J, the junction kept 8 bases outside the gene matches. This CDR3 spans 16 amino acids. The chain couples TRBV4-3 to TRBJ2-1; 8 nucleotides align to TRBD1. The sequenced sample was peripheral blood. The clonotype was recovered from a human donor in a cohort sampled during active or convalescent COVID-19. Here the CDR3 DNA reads TGCGCCAGCAGCCAAGATGGCAGGGGGCGAGCAAATGAGCAGTTCTTC. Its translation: CASSQDGRGRANEQFF.